This paragraph covers one T cell receptor beta chain sequence. The target of this receptor is not known. Mismatch with germline at one junction end may stem from a read error. Donors were healthy HIV-negative adults with no recently reported acute infections or vaccinations. Only Caucasian adults living in Nashville, Tennessee, USA were represented among the donors. For unsorted samples, about 90 million PBMCs were counted and genomic DNA was extracted with the QIAamp DNA Blood Mini kit. Blood was obtained by leukapheresis, after which PBMCs were separated by Ficoll-Histopaque density gradient centrifugation and cryopreserved in liquid nitrogen vapor phase. CDR1 is given as SEHNR and CDR2 as FQNEAQ, both from the germline V gene (reference sequence). The CDR3, from cysteine to phenylalanine, totals 13 residues. The DNA shown is the 39-base CDR3, in frame from base 1. This entry belongs to a study of shared clonotypes between healthy human individuals (dated by TCRdb to between 2020 and 2021). In terms of the full investigation: A couple of women and a few men aged 18 to 49 years were included in the cohort. Different laboratories and diverse techniques were used to prepare libraries and sequence TCR repertoires, to increase sequencing depth and limit assay-specific biases. Between about 0.85 and 9.5 billion PBMCs per donor were obtained by leukapheresis. To estimate repertoire size and how much clonotype sharing occurs between individuals, the study deeply sequenced the blood TCR repertoires of roughly 5 healthy adults. Study-level results and caveats: Pairwise subsampling led to the expectation that sequencing depth would affect the degree of clonotype sharing among donors. Because the study included only a small number of donors, the genetic and exposure-history diversity represented was limited. Sampling was restricted to blood, and TCR repertoires in tissues likely differ from the TCR repertoires found in blood.

Using the deep immunoSEQ assay, TCR CDR3 regions were amplified from genomic DNA by multiplex PCR. Extracted genomic DNA from each cell subset was spread evenly across all wells of several immunoSEQ 96-well plates, with each plate serving as a replicate. Each replicate PCR for unsorted PBMC received 250 to 300 ng genomic DNA, equal to tens of thousands of T cell genomes. Ten immunoSEQ deep assay plates were used to sequence the unsorted PBMC genomic DNA. Purified libraries were measured with a Qubit 3.0 fluorometer, size-checked on a Bioanalyzer 2100, and measured again with the KAPA Library Quantification kit. Each immunoSEQ 96-well plate was sequenced on its own single-read 150-cycle Illumina NextSeq 550 flow cell. Regarding the original processing steps: Because only junctional sequences without quality scores were contained in the immunoSEQ output, filtering matching that applied to full-length reads could not be performed. Sequences were annotated with PyIR, a Python wrapper for IgBLAST v1.9, and V/J genes and CDR3 were assigned using IMGT germline references. Reads were filtered out if the reads had weak V/J assignments (E-value above 1e-6), no CDR3, stop codons, out-of-frame junctions, or ambiguous translated residues. A V3J clonotype was defined by an identical inferred V gene, J gene, and CDR3 amino acid sequence. Percentage overlap between repertoires was computed as shared unique clonotypes divided by the size of the smaller repertoire. RTK rarefaction, the Chao1 estimator, and Recon v2.1 estimates of unobserved clonotypes were used to assess repertoire richness. Not all clones reach the TCRdb copy of this immuneACCESS table, which keeps in-frame sequences only. Checked studies attribute under half of the gap to unresolved V genes and leave the rest unexplained. V and J calls and clone size are copied from that table; D and trimming were computed from the DNA. The sample includes about half a million clones, with 81% observed a single time. The ten biggest clones cover roughly 13% of the sample.

The TCR originated in a woman between 35 and 50 years old in good health. Some clones in this sample may be carry-over from other donors' samples. Sequences were obtained from PBMCs. The chain links TRBV7-9 with TRBJ1-5, and 7 junctional nucleotides match TRBD1. The CDR3 protein sequence reads: CASSPGGAQPQHF. The nucleotide sequence reads as follows: TGTGCTAGCAGCCCAGGGGGGGCTCAGCCCCAGCATTTT.